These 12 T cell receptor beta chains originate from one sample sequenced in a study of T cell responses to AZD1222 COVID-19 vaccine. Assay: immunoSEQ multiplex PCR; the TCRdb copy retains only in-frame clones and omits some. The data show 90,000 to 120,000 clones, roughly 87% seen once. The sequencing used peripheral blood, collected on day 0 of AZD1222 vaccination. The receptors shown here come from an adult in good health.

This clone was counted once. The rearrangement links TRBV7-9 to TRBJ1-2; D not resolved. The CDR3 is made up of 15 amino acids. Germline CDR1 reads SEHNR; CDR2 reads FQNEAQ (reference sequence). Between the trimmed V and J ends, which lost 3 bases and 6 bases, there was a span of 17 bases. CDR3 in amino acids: CASSFYGPQSDGYTF. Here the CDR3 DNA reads TGTGCCAGCAGCTTTTACGGACCCCAGTCAGATGGCTACACCTTC.

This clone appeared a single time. The CDR3 spells CASTLPGANVLTF. CDR3 DNA sequence: TGCGCCAGCACCCTACCTGGGGCCAACGTCCTGACTTTC. This chain connects TRBV10-2 to TRBJ2-6; D remains ambiguous. Per germline, CDR1 WSHSY and CDR2 SAAADI. V lost 7 bases to trimming and J lost 2 bases, with 6 bases between them. There are 13 residues in the CDR3.

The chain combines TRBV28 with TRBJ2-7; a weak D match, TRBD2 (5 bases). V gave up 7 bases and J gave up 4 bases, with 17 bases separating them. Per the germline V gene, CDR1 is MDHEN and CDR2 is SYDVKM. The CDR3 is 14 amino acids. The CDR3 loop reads CASKINGGSYEQYF. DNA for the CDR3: TGTGCCAGCAAAATAAATGGAGGTTCTTACGAGCAGTACTTC. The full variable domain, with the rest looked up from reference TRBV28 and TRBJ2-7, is DVKVTQSSRYLVKRTGEKVFLECVQDMDHENMFWYRQDPGLGLRLIYFSYDVKMKEKGDIPEGYSVSREKKERFSLILESASTNQTSMYLCASKINGGSYEQYFGPGTRLTVT.

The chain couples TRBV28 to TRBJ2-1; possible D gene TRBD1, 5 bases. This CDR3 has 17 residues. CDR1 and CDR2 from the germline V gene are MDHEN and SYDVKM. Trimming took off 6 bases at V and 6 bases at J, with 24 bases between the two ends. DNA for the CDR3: TGTGCCAGCAGCCTCCGGAATGTACGTAGGGGCGTCAATGAGCAGTTCTTC. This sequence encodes CASSLRNVRRGVNEQFF.

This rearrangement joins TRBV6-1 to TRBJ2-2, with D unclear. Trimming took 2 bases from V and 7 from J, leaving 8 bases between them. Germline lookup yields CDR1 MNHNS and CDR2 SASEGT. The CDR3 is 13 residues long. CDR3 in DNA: TGTGCCAGCAGTGAAAGGTTTGACGGGGAGCTGTTTTTT. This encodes CASSERFDGELFF.

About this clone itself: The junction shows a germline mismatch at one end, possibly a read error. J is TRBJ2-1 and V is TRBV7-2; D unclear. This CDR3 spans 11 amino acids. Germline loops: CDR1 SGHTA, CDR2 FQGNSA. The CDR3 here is CASRLESEQFF. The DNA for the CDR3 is TGTGCCAGCAGATTAGAGTCTGAGCAGTTCTTC.

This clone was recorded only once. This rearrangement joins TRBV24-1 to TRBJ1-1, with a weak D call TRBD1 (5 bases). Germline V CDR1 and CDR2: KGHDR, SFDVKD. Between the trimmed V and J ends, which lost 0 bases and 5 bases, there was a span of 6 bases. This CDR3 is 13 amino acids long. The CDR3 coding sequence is TGTGCCACCAGTGATTTGAAGGGGACTGAAGCTTTCTTT. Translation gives CATSDLKGTEAFF.

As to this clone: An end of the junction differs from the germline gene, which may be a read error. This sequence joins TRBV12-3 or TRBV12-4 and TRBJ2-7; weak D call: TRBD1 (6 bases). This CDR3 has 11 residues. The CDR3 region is CASSLGAGEKF. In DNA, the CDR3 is TGTGCCAGCAGTTTAGGGGCAGGGGAAAAGTTC.

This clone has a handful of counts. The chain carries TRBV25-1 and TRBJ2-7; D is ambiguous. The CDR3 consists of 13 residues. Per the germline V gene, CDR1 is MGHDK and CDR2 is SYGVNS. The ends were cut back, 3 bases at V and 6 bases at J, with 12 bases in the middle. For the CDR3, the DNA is TGTGCCAGCAGTGACAGTTCAGGCGGCGAGCAGTACTTC. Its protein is CASSDSSGGEQYF.

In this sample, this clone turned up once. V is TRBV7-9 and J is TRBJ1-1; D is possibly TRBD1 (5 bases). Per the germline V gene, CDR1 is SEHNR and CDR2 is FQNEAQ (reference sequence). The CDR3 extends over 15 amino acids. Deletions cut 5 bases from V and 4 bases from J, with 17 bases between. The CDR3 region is CASSVGSDSFTEAFF. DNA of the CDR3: TGTGCCAGCAGCGTCGGCTCCGACAGTTTCACTGAAGCTTTCTTT.

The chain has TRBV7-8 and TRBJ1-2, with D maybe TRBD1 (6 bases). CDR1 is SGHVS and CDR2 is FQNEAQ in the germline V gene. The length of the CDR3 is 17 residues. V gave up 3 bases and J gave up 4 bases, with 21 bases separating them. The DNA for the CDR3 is TGTGCCAGCAGCTTTACGTTCGGGGGGCACAAAACCTATGGCTACACCTTC. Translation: CASSFTFGGHKTYGYTF.

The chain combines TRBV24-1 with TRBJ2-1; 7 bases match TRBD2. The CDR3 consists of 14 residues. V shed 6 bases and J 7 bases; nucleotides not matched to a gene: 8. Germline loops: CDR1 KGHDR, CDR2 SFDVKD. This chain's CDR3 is CATSPGDYGNEQFF. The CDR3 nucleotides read TGTGCCACCAGTCCCGGGGACTATGGGAATGAGCAGTTCTTC.